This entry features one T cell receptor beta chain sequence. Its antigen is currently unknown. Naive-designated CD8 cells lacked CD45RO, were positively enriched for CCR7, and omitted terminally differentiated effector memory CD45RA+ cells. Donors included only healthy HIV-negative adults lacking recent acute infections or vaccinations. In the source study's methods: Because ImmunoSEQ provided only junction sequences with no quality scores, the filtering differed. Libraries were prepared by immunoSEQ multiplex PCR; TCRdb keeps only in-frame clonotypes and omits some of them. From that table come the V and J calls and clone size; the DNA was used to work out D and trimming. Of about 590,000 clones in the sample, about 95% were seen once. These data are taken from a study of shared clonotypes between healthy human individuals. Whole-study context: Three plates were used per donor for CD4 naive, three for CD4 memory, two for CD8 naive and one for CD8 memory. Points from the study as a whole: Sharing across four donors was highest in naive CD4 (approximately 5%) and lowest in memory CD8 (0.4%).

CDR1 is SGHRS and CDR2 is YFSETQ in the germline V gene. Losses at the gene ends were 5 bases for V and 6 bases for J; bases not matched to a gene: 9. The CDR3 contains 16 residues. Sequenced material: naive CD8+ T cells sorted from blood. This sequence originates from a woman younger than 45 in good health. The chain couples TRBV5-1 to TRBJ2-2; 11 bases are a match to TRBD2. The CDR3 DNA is TGCGCCAGCAGTTCCGAGACTAGCGGGATCCCCGGGGAGCTGTTTTTT. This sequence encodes CASSSETSGIPGELFF.